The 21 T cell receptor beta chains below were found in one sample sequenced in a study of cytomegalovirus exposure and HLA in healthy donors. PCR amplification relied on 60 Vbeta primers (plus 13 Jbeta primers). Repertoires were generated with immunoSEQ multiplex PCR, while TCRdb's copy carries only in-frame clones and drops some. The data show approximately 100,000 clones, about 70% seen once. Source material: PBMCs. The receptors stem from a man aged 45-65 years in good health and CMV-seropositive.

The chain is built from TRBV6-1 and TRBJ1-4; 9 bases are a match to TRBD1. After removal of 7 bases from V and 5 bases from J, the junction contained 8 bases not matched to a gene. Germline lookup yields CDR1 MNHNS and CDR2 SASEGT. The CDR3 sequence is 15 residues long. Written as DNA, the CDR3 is TGTGCCAGCACCTACGGAGGGACAGGGAATGAAAAACTGTTTTTT. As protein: CASTYGGTGNEKLFF.

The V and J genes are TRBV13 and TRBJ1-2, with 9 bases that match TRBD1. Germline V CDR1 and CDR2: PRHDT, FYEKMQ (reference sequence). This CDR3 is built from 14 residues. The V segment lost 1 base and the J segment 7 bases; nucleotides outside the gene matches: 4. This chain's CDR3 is CASSLVGTGTGYTF. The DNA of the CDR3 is TGTGCCAGCAGCTTAGTAGGGACAGGGACTGGCTACACCTTC. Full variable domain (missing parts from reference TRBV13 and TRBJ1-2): AAGVIQSPRHLIKEKRETATLKCYPIPRHDTVYWYQQGPGQDPQFLISFYEKMQSDKGSIPDRFSAQQFSDYHSELNMSSLELGDSALYFCASSLVGTGTGYTFGSGTRLTVV.

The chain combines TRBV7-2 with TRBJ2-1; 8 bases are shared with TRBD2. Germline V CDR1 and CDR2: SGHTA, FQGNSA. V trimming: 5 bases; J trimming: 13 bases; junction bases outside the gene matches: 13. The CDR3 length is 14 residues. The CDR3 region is CASSLMGSGGPQFF. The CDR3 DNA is TGTGCCAGCAGCCTCATGGGGAGCGGGGGCCCCCAGTTCTTC.

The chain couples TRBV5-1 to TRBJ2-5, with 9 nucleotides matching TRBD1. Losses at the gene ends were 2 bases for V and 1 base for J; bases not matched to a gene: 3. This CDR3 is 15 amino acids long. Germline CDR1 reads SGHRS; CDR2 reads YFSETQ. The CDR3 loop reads CASSFRTGAQETQYF. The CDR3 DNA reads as TGCGCCAGCAGCTTTCGGACAGGGGCCCAAGAGACCCAGTACTTC.

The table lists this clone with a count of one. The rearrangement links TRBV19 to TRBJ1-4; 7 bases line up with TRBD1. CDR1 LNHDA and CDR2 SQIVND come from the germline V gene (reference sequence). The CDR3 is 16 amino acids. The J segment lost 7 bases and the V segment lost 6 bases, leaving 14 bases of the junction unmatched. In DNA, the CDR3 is TGTGCCAGTAGCCCGGGCGACAGGGCATTTGGTGAAAAACTGTTTTTT. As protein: CASSPGDRAFGEKLFF.

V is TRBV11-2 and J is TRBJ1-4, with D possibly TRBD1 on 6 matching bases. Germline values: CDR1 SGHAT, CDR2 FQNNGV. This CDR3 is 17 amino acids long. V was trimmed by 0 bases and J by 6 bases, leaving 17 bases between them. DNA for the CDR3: TGTGCCAGCAGCTTAGAAACTCTCTATCCAGGGGATGAAAAACTGTTTTTT. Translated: CASSLETLYPGDEKLFF.

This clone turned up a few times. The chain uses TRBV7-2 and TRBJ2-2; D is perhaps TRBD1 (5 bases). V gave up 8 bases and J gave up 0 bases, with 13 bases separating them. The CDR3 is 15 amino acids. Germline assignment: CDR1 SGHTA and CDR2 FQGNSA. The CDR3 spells CASPLGASNTGELFF. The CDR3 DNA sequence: TGTGCCAGCCCCTTAGGGGCTTCGAACACCGGGGAGCTGTTTTTT.

The CDR3 DNA sequence: TGCAGCGTGCAGCAGGGACTCAATCAGCCCCAGCATTTT. It encodes CSVQQGLNQPQHF. The gene calls are TRBV29-1 and TRBJ1-5; tentative D call: TRBD1 (5 bases). In germline, CDR1 is SQVTM, CDR2 ANQGSEA. CDR3 length: 13 amino acids. Trimming cost V 6 bases and J 3 bases, with 12 bases left between them.

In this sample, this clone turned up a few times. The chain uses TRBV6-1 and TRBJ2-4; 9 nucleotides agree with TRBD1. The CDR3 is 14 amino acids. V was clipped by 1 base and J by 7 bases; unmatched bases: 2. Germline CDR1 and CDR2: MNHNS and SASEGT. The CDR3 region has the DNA TGTGCCAGCAGTGAAGGGGGGACAGGGAACATTCAGTACTTC. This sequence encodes CASSEGGTGNIQYF.

This chain's CDR3 is CASSPRPHRDRPSEQYF. The CDR3 bases are TGTGCCAGCAGCCCGAGACCCCATCGAGACAGGCCCAGCGAGCAGTACTTC. V gene TRBV9 combines with J gene TRBJ2-7, with D perhaps matching TRBD1 (6 bases). V lost 4 bases to trimming and J lost 6 bases, with 26 bases between them. Germline V CDR1 and CDR2: SGDLS, YYNGEE. The CDR3 spans 17 residues. Drawing the rest from reference TRBV9 and TRBJ2-7, the complete variable domain is DSGVTQTPKHLITATGQRVTLRCSPRSGDLSVYWYQQSLDQGLQFLIQYYNGEERAKGNILERFSAQQFPDLHSELNLSSLELGDSALYFCASSPRPHRDRPSEQYFGPGTRLTVT.

In DNA form, the CDR3 reads TGTGCCAGCAGCCCGCTAGCGGGAGAGGGCATTGAGTACTTC. This sequence encodes CASSPLAGEGIEYF. V usage is TRBV9 and J usage is TRBJ2-5; 10 bases line up with TRBD2. Per germline, CDR1 SGDLS and CDR2 YYNGEE. The CDR3 is made up of 14 amino acids. V gave up 4 bases and J gave up 12 bases; unmatched junction bases: 12.

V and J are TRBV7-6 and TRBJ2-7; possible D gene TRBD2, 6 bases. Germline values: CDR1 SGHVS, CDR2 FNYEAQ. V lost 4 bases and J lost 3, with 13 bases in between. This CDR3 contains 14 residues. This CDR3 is CASSSNPAGYEQYF. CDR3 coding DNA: TGTGCCAGCAGCTCCAACCCAGCGGGCTACGAGCAGTACTTC. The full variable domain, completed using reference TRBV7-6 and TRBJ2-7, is GAGVSQSPRYKVTKRGQDVALRCDPISGHVSLYWYRQALGQGPEFLTYFNYEAQQDKSGLPNDRFSAERPEGSISTLTIQRTEQRDSAMYRCASSSNPAGYEQYFGPGTRLTVT.

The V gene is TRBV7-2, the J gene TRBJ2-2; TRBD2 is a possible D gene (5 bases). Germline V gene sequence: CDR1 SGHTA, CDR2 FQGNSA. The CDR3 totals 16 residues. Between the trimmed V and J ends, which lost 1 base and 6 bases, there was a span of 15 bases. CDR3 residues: CASSLVAGIEAGELFF. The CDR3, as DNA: TGTGCCAGCAGCTTAGTCGCGGGTATAGAGGCCGGGGAGCTGTTTTTT.

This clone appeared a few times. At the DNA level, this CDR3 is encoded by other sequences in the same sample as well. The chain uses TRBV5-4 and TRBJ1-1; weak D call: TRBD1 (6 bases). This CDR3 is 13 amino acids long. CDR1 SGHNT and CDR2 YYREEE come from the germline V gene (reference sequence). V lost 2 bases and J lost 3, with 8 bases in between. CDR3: CASSFRQDTEAFF. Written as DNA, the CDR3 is TGTGCCAGCAGCTTTCGACAGGACACTGAAGCTTTCTTT. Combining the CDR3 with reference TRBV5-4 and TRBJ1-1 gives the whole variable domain ETGVTQSPTHLIKTRGQQVTLRCSSQSGHNTVSWYQQALGQGPQFIFQYYREEENGRGNFPPRFSGLQFPNYSSELNVNALELDDSALYLCASSFRQDTEAFFGQGTRLTVV.

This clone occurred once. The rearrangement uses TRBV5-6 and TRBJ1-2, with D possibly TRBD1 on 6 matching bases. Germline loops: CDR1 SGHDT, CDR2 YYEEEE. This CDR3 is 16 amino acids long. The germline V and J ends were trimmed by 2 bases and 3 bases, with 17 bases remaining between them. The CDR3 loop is CASSLITGFNDYGYTF. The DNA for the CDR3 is TGTGCCAGCAGCTTAATTACAGGGTTTAATGACTATGGCTACACCTTC.

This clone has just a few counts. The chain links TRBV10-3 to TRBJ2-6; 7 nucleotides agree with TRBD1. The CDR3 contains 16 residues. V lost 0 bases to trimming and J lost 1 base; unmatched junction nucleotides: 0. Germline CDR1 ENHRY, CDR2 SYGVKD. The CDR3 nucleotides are TGTGCCATCAGTGAGTCACAGGGGTCTGGGGCCAACGTCCTGACTTTC. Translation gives CAISESQGSGANVLTF.

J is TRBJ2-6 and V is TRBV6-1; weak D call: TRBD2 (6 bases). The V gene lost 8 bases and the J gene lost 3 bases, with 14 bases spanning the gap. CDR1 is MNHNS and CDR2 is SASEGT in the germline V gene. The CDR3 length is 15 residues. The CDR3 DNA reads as TGTGCCAGCCCGGGGGTGGGGGATGGGGCCAACGTCCTGACTTTC. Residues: CASPGVGDGANVLTF.

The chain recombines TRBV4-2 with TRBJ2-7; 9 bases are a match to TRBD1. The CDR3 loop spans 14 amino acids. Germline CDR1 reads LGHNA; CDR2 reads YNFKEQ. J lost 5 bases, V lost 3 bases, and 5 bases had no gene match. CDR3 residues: CASSQTGGRDEQYF. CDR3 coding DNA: TGTGCCAGCAGCCAGACAGGGGGTCGGGACGAGCAGTACTTC.

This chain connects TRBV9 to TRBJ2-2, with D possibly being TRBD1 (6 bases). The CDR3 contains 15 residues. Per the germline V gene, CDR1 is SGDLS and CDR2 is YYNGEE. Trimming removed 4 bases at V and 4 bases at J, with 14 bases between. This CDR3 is CASSSRTVPTGELFF. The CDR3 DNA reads TGTGCCAGCAGCTCCCGGACAGTTCCCACCGGGGAGCTGTTTTTT.

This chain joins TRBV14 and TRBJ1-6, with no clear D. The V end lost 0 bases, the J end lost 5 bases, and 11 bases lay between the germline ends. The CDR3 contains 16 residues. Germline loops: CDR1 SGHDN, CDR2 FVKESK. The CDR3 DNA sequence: TGTGCCAGCAGCCAAGACCCGAACCGGGATAATTCACCCCTCCACTTT. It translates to CASSQDPNRDNSPLHF. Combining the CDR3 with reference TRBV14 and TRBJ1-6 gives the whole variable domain EAGVTQFPSHSVIEKGQTVTLRCDPISGHDNLYWYRRVMGKEIKFLLHFVKESKQDESGMPNNRFLAERTGGTYSTLKVQPAELEDSGVYFCASSQDPNRDNSPLHFGNGTRLTVT.

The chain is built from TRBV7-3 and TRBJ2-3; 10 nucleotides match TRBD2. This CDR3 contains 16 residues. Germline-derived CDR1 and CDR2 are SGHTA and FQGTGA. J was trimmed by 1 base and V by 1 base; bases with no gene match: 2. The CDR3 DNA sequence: TGTGCCAGCAGCTTAAACAGCGGGGGGGGCACAGATACGCAGTATTTT. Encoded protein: CASSLNSGGGTDTQYF.